This T cell receptor (beta chain) was captured in a study of T cell clonotyping in hematopoietic cell transplantation. Data came from immunoSEQ multiplex PCR; TCRdb stores just in-frame clones and leaves some out. The table has roughly 13,000 clones, 62% seen once. The germline V gene has CDR1 DFQATT and CDR2 SNEGSKA (reference sequence). Trimming stripped 7 bases from V and 10 bases from J, with 16 bases between. CDR3 size: 11 residues. This chain uses TRBV20-1 with TRBJ1-1; D might be TRBD1 (5 bases). This clonotype was sampled from a human donor who either received an allogeneic hematopoietic cell transplant for a myeloid malignancy or was a related donor (not recorded which). Some clones in this sample may be carry-over from other donors' samples. Sequenced input: PBMCs. The CDR3 region is CSEGRGRGAFF. In nucleotides, the CDR3 is TGCAGTGAAGGTCGGGGACGAGGAGCTTTCTTT.